This is a list of T cell receptor beta chains from one sample in a study of blood T cell repertoires in COVID-19. The method was immunoSEQ multiplex PCR; TCRdb's version includes in-frame clones alone and lacks a portion of them. The table records fewer than 350,000 clones, under 90% of them present only once. The sample consisted of PBMCs or T cells enriched from blood (not recorded which). The receptors were gathered from a woman between 35 and 50 years old who had recovered from COVID-19. The CDR3 runs from the conserved cysteine through the conserved F or W. The order of the fields is CDR3 length, V gene, D gene, clone size, J gene, CDR3 protein, CDR3 DNA. The D gene is left open where the match is weak. For some rows the clone size is stated as once, few or many, or as a class when expanded; others skip it.

len: 18; v_gene: TRBV5-1; d_gene: TRBD2; abundance: once; j_gene: TRBJ2-2; CDR3aa: CASSFGIAGGPRTGELFF; CDR3nt: TGCGCCAGCAGCTTCGGGATAGCGGGAGGGCCCCGGACCGGGGAGCTGTTTTTT
len: 16; v_gene: TRBV4-1; d_gene: TRBD2; abundance: NA; j_gene: TRBJ2-5; CDR3aa: CASSQGLAGGQETQYF; CDR3nt: TGCGCCAGCAGCCAGGGACTAGCGGGGGGTCAGGAGACCCAGTACTTC
len: 16; v_gene: TRBV5-1; d_gene: TRBD2; abundance: NA; j_gene: TRBJ2-1; CDR3aa: CASSLAPSGMISEQFF; CDR3nt: TGCGCCAGCAGCTTGGCCCCTAGCGGGATGATTAGTGAGCAGTTCTTC
len: 16; v_gene: TRBV15; d_gene: TRBD2; abundance: once; j_gene: TRBJ2-7; CDR3aa: CATSRVPRTRYYEQYF; CDR3nt: TGTGCCACCAGCAGAGTCCCTAGGACTAGGTATTACGAGCAGTACTTC
len: 14; v_gene: TRBV27; d_gene: TRBD1; abundance: NA; j_gene: TRBJ1-2; CDR3aa: CASSRDRVVPGYTF; CDR3nt: TGTGCCAGCAGTCGGGACAGGGTGGTCCCTGGCTACACCTTC
len: 17; v_gene: TRBV4-1; d_gene: TRBD2; abundance: NA; j_gene: TRBJ2-3; CDR3aa: CASSQDAIAGPTDTQYF; CDR3nt: TGCGCCAGCAGCCAAGATGCGATAGCGGGGCCCACAGATACGCAGTATTTT
len: 16; v_gene: TRBV19; d_gene: NA; abundance: NA; j_gene: TRBJ2-6; CDR3aa: CASDGGSLSGANVLTF; CDR3nt: TGTGCCAGCGATGGGGGCAGCTTAAGTGGGGCCAACGTCCTGACTTTC
len: 13; v_gene: TRBV6-1; d_gene: NA; abundance: NA; j_gene: TRBJ1-5; CDR3aa: CATLRRPYQPQHF; CDR3nt: TGTGCCACTCTCCGGAGGCCTTATCAGCCCCAGCATTTT
len: 15; v_gene: TRBV6-5; d_gene: TRBD1; abundance: NA; j_gene: TRBJ1-5; CDR3aa: CASSPDRGPNQPQHF; CDR3nt: TGTGCCAGCAGCCCCGACAGGGGGCCAAATCAGCCCCAGCATTTT
len: 15; v_gene: TRBV25-1; d_gene: TRBD1; abundance: NA; j_gene: TRBJ1-1; CDR3aa: CASSDAGTGWTEAFF; CDR3nt: TGTGCCAGCAGTGATGCCGGGACAGGGTGGACTGAAGCTTTCTTT
len: 14; v_gene: TRBV11-2; d_gene: TRBD1; abundance: NA; j_gene: TRBJ2-7; CDR3aa: CASSLGTGGDEQYF; CDR3nt: TGTGCCAGCAGCTTAGGAACAGGGGGCGACGAGCAGTACTTC
len: 14; v_gene: TRBV5-4; d_gene: NA; abundance: NA; j_gene: TRBJ1-5; CDR3aa: CASSRGGPGQPQHF; CDR3nt: TGTGCCAGCAGCCGCGGGGGCCCGGGTCAGCCCCAGCATTTT
len: 17; v_gene: TRBV5-1; d_gene: NA; abundance: NA; j_gene: TRBJ2-4; CDR3aa: CASSLELEGRGPNIQYF; CDR3nt: TGCGCCAGCAGCTTGGAGCTGGAGGGCCGTGGTCCGAACATTCAGTACTTC
len: 18; v_gene: TRBV11-2; d_gene: NA; abundance: NA; j_gene: TRBJ2-5; CDR3aa: CASRSLRRREKRRETQYF; CDR3nt: TGTGCCAGCAGATCCCTAAGGAGGAGGGAGAAACGGAGGGAGACCCAGTACTTC
len: 15; v_gene: TRBV5-5; d_gene: TRBD2; abundance: NA; j_gene: TRBJ2-5; CDR3aa: CASSRLADLQETQYF; CDR3nt: TGTGCCAGCAGCAGACTAGCGGACTTACAAGAGACCCAGTACTTC
len: 16; v_gene: TRBV27; d_gene: TRBD1; abundance: NA; j_gene: TRBJ2-7; CDR3aa: CASSPGRTGGSYEQYF; CDR3nt: TGTGCCAGCAGTCCCGGAAGGACAGGGGGCTCCTACGAGCAGTACTTC
len: 12; v_gene: TRBV11-3; d_gene: NA; abundance: NA; j_gene: TRBJ1-2; CDR3aa: CASSLAGYGYTF; CDR3nt: TGTGCCAGCAGCTTGGCAGGGTATGGCTACACCTTC
len: 15; v_gene: TRBV12-5; d_gene: NA; abundance: once; j_gene: TRBJ1-5; CDR3aa: CASGLVPESNQPQHF; CDR3nt: TGTGCTAGTGGTTTGGTACCCGAGAGCAATCAGCCCCAGCATTTT
len: 14; v_gene: TRBV6-6; d_gene: NA; abundance: NA; j_gene: TRBJ1-5; CDR3aa: CASSSDNSNQPQHF; CDR3nt: TGTGCCAGCAGTTCCGACAATAGCAATCAGCCCCAGCATTTT
len: 15; v_gene: TRBV19; d_gene: TRBD1; abundance: NA; j_gene: TRBJ1-1; CDR3aa: CASSLDRGPNTEAFF; CDR3nt: TGTGCCAGTAGTCTCGACAGGGGACCGAACACTGAAGCTTTCTTT
len: 16; v_gene: TRBV2; d_gene: NA; abundance: once; j_gene: TRBJ2-5; CDR3aa: CASSVGGAAVQETQYF; CDR3nt: TGTGCCAGCAGTGTCGGCGGGGCAGCGGTTCAAGAGACCCAGTACTTC
len: 16; v_gene: TRBV12-5; d_gene: TRBD2; abundance: NA; j_gene: TRBJ2-3; CDR3aa: CASGLALAGSTDTQYF; CDR3nt: TGTGCTAGTGGTTTGGCACTAGCGGGAAGCACAGATACGCAGTATTTT
len: 14; v_gene: TRBV19; d_gene: NA; abundance: NA; j_gene: TRBJ1-2; CDR3aa: CASSISAGGYGYTF; CDR3nt: TGTGCCAGTAGTATTTCCGCCGGGGGCTATGGCTACACCTTC
len: 19; v_gene: TRBV7-6; d_gene: TRBD2; abundance: NA; j_gene: TRBJ2-7; CDR3aa: CASSLPPTSGRSSSYEQYF; CDR3nt: TGTGCCAGCAGCTTACCCCCCACTAGCGGGAGGTCGAGCTCCTACGAGCAGTACTTC
len: 18; v_gene: TRBV7-8; d_gene: NA; abundance: NA; j_gene: TRBJ2-7; CDR3aa: CASSLAFSTGPQGYEQYF; CDR3nt: TGTGCCAGCAGCTTAGCTTTTTCTACAGGCCCTCAAGGTTACGAGCAGTACTTC
len: 16; v_gene: TRBV5-1; d_gene: TRBD1; abundance: NA; j_gene: TRBJ1-3; CDR3aa: CASSLGTGGSGNTIYF; CDR3nt: TGCGCCAGCAGCCTGGGGACAGGCGGCTCTGGAAACACCATATATTTT
len: 15; v_gene: TRBV21-1; d_gene: NA; abundance: NA; j_gene: TRBJ2-2; CDR3aa: CASTVVRGGTGELFF; CDR3nt: TGTGCCAGCACCGTAGTACGGGGTGGAACCGGGGAGCTGTTTTTT
len: 16; v_gene: TRBV15; d_gene: NA; abundance: few; j_gene: TRBJ1-1; CDR3aa: CATSRGRPRGNTEAFF; CDR3nt: TGTGCCACCAGCAGAGGGCGCCCTCGAGGGAACACTGAAGCTTTCTTT
len: 12; v_gene: TRBV7-8; d_gene: NA; abundance: NA; j_gene: TRBJ2-3; CDR3aa: CASSFLSDTQYF; CDR3nt: TGTGCCAGCAGCTTCCTCTCAGATACGCAGTATTTT
len: 14; v_gene: TRBV30; d_gene: NA; abundance: once; j_gene: TRBJ1-4; CDR3aa: CAWSLGGSDEKLFF; CDR3nt: TGTGCCTGGAGTTTGGGGGGATCCGATGAAAAACTGTTTTTT
len: 14; v_gene: TRBV5-4; d_gene: NA; abundance: NA; j_gene: TRBJ1-6; CDR3aa: CASSSPGHNSPLHF; CDR3nt: TGTGCCAGCAGCTCGCCAGGGCATAATTCACCCCTCCACTTT
len: 15; v_gene: TRBV7-9; d_gene: NA; abundance: NA; j_gene: TRBJ2-5; CDR3aa: CASSLRLGVEETQYF; CDR3nt: TGTGCCAGCAGCCTCCGCCTAGGGGTGGAAGAGACCCAGTACTTC